These 6 T cell receptor beta chains share one sample of origin, sequenced in a study of long-term antiretroviral therapy in people with HIV. Runs used v3.0 of the immunoSEQ assay and were done at survey level. Profiling relied on immunoSEQ multiplex PCR, and the TCRdb table lists in-frame clones only, not all of them. This table has 15,000 to 20,000 clones, just over 75% appearing once. The sequencing here drew on unsorted PBMCs, taken 2.2 years after starting antiretroviral therapy. All receptors derive from a middle-aged man with HIV.

This clone was detected only a few times. The chain links TRBV5-6 to TRBJ1-5; 9 bases line up with TRBD1. CDR3 size: 14 residues. J was trimmed by 2 bases and V by 5 bases; bases with no gene match: 2. Looked up from germline, CDR1 is SGHDT and CDR2 is YYEEEE. Here the CDR3 DNA reads TGTGCCAGCAGTCGACAGGGGGGCAATCAGCCCCAGCATTTT. Protein sequence: CASSRQGGNQPQHF.

The V call is TRBV28, the J call TRBJ1-6; D not resolved. Germline lookup yields CDR1 MDHEN and CDR2 SYDVKM. Trimming removed 3 bases at V and 13 bases at J, with 10 bases between. CDR3 length: 12 amino acids. The CDR3 region is CASSLAGSPLHF. The CDR3 DNA reads as TGTGCCAGCAGTTTGGCGGGGTCGCCCCTCCACTTT.

This sequence joins TRBV11-1 and TRBJ1-1, with a possible D match to TRBD1 (6 bases). V dropped 3 bases and J dropped 4 bases, with 21 bases sitting between them. Germline V CDR1 and CDR2: SGHAT, FQDESV (reference sequence). The CDR3 contains 17 residues. CDR3 in DNA: TGTGCCAGCAGCTTCGATAAACACAGGGTTCCGGCCACTGAAGCTTTCTTT. This codes for CASSFDKHRVPATEAFF.

This clone has only one observation. J is TRBJ2-2 and V is TRBV7-3; D not resolved. Per germline, CDR1 SGHTA and CDR2 FQGTGA. The CDR3 length is 16 residues. Deletions cut 0 bases from V and 0 bases from J, with 8 bases between. The chain's CDR3 is CASSLTPAPNTGELFF. The CDR3 nucleotides are TGTGCCAGCAGCTTAACTCCTGCGCCGAACACCGGGGAGCTGTTTTTT.

This clone has a handful of counts. CDR3 residues: CASSLLTGGEAFF. The CDR3 DNA reads TGTGCCAGCAGTTTATTAACAGGGGGGGAAGCTTTCTTT. The chain recombines TRBV27 with TRBJ1-1; 8 nucleotides agree with TRBD1. CDR1 and CDR2 from the germline V gene are MNHEY and SMNVEV (reference sequence). The CDR3 has 13 residues. V was clipped by 1 base and J by 8 bases; unmatched bases: 3.

The gene calls are TRBV2 and TRBJ1-5; TRBD1 is a possible D gene (5 bases). The CDR3 is made up of 15 amino acids. Looked up from germline, CDR1 is SNHLY and CDR2 is FYNNEI. Between the trimmed V and J ends, which lost 2 bases and 6 bases, there was a span of 14 bases. The CDR3 protein is CASSELVGRTQPQHF. DNA of the CDR3: TGTGCCAGCAGTGAATTGGTGGGGCGCACTCAGCCCCAGCATTTT.